A selection of T cell receptor beta chains follows, all from one sample in a study of radiotherapy plus CTLA-4 blockade in lung cancer. TCRdb's copy holds only in-frame clones and misses some; the assay was immunoSEQ multiplex PCR. The repertoire holds tens of thousands of clones, around 90% seen once, with over 15% in the top ten. Here the sequenced sample was peripheral blood, taken from a patient treated with radiotherapy plus ipilimumab. These receptors all stem from a human donor with non-small cell lung cancer that progressed on radiotherapy plus ipilimumab. The conserved cysteine and the conserved F or W are not part of the CDR3 here.

V gene	J gene	CDR3 protein
TRBV28	TRBJ1-5	ASSPLVPDRANQPQH
TRBV2	TRBJ1-1	ASSTQGMSTEAF
TRBV30	TRBJ2-3	ARRERGVVTDTQY
TRBV5-4	TRBJ1-1	ASSVGQGARTEAF
TRBV4-1	TRBJ1-4	ASSQEQGRKLF
TRBV30	TRBJ2-1	AWSPGGTLNNEQF
TRBV4-1	TRBJ2-3	ASSQDTSGGYTDTQY
TRBV13	TRBJ1-1	ASSSVPEGGATEAF
TRBV2	TRBJ1-2	ASSETATGSYGYT
TRBV28	TRBJ2-2	ASSLGGMGTGELF
TRBV5-4	TRBJ2-5	ASSSLGGETQY
TRBV4-3	TRBJ1-5	ASSQEQGANQPQH
TRBV7-8	TRBJ2-2	ASSLVDREGELF
TRBV4-2	TRBJ1-2	ASSQGQGTGYGYT
TRBV4-3	TRBJ2-7	ASSPGQGASYEQY
TRBV5-6	TRBJ1-6	ASSLRTGVFNSPLH
TRBV7-2	TRBJ2-3	ASRKLVSTDTQY
TRBV5-1	TRBJ1-4	ASSATGATNEKLF
TRBV5-4	TRBJ2-1	ASSWDYLSSYNEQF
TRBV19	TRBJ2-3	ASIGGPSSDTQY
TRBV4-3	TRBJ2-2	ASSQDGSGRILGGGELF
TRBV7-9	TRBJ2-5	ASSREETQY
TRBV6-6	TRBJ2-7	ASRAGQSSSYEQY
TRBV7-2	TRBJ1-5	ASSSMSGGNQPQH
TRBV11-2	TRBJ2-5	ASSLDHGETQY
TRBV6-6	TRBJ2-7	ASSRTSPSYEQY
TRBV27	TRBJ2-5	ATQNAASGAPETQY
TRBV25-1	TRBJ2-5	ASSELGTGQETQY
TRBV7-2	TRBJ2-7	ASSLSGTVYEQY
TRBV10-2	TRBJ2-7	ASKRLAAIYEQY
TRBV5-1	TRBJ2-5	ASSLVYGAAQETQY
TRBV7-8	TRBJ2-7	ASSRDFSSYEQY
TRBV11-1	TRBJ2-7	ASSAHRGPTYEQY
TRBV5-4	TRBJ1-3	ASSPTRGQGNTIY
TRBV5-1	TRBJ2-1	ASSLDQYNEQF
TRBV6-6	TRBJ1-1	ASTRTGVNTEAF
TRBV29-1	TRBJ1-1	SVGQTGGNTEAF
TRBV14	TRBJ1-3	ASSQASSGNTIY
TRBV2	TRBJ1-5	ASSADRRQPQH
TRBV29-1	TRBJ1-1	SVEGHLNTEAF
TRBV5-1	TRBJ1-2	ASSKGQGTHDYGYT